This entry is about one T cell receptor beta chain. Its antigen is undetermined. The data are from a study of T-cell memory formation after mild COVID-19. General study points: Of the contracting clones, CD4+ ones lay mainly in CM and EM, and CD8+ ones in EMRA.

TCRdb ran MiXCR on the 5' RACE reads and lists one entry per CDR3 protein. The top ten clones hold around 8% of a sample with 400,000 to 500,000 distinct CDR3 sequences, around 18% of them seen once. V shed 4 bases, J shed 3 bases, and the junction held 4 bases outside the gene matches. Per the germline V gene, CDR1 is LGHDT and CDR2 is YNNKEL (reference sequence). The CDR3 extends over 15 amino acids. This TCR was recovered from an adult woman who had mild COVID-19 (a few samples of this study predate the infection). Cell type and time point are not known. The chain links TRBV3-1 to TRBJ2-3, with TRBD2 matching over 10 bases. The sequenced material came from PBMCs or a T cell subset sorted from them (not recorded which). The DNA for the CDR3 is TGTGCCAGCAGCCCACGAGCGGGGGGGACAGATACGCAGTATTTT. Translated, it gives CASSPRAGGTDTQYF.